This TCR beta chain was profiled in a study of cytomegalovirus exposure and HLA in healthy donors. Details on this clone: Its antigen is unknown.

The study sampled nominally healthy donors, though unrecorded immune exposures were likely. CDR3 length: 14 residues. J lost 7 bases, V lost 5 bases, and 10 bases had no gene match. Germline V gene lookup returns CDR1 PRHDT and CDR2 FYEKMQ (reference sequence). Findings and limits, study-wide: TCR beta sequences numbering 15,000 to 20,000 were associated with HLA alleles at 0.05 false discovery rate in a later analysis.

The PCR employed 60 Vbeta primers together with 13 Jbeta primers. In the original processing: Later work found tens of millions of unique TCR beta chains, with roughly 11 million shared. Some clones are missing from TCRdb's copy, which holds only in-frame ones; the method was immunoSEQ multiplex PCR. V and J calls and clone size are those listed in that table; D and trimming were worked out from the DNA. The table lists just over 150,000 clones, around 74% of them singletons. The chain uses TRBV13 and TRBJ1-2; the match to TRBD1 covers 7 bases. The specimen sequenced was PBMCs. The receptor was derived from a female donor in good health and CMV-seronegative. The CDR3 bases are TGTGCCAGCAGCCTTGGGGGTCAGGGGGTTGGCTACACCTTC. As protein: CASSLGGQGVGYTF.